This T cell receptor (beta chain) was captured in a study of blood T cell repertoires in COVID-19. Overall study: Collection of acute and convalescent COVID-19 samples took place in the United States, Italy and Spain. Sources were T cells, B-cell-depleted T cells, or PBMCs; the material itself was cDNA or gDNA.

Assay used: immunoSEQ multiplex PCR; TCRdb lists only in-frame clones, some missing. This table holds around 130,000 clones, under 90% found once. The CDR3 length is 13 residues. CDR1 is MDHEN and CDR2 is SYDVKM in the germline V gene. Trimming took 8 bases from V and 8 from J, leaving 18 bases between them. The chain recombines TRBV28 with TRBJ1-2; TRBD1 might be the D (5 bases). Sequencing used peripheral blood. The receptor was isolated from a woman aged 55-70 years with acute or convalescent COVID-19. The DNA of the CDR3 is TGTGCCAGCGGGACTTGGGGGGAGAAGGGCTACACCTTC. Protein: CASGTWGEKGYTF.